This TCR beta chain was obtained from a study of blood T cell repertoires in COVID-19. Study context: The samples span acute and convalescent COVID-19 from the United States, Italy and Spain. T cells, B-cell-depleted T cells, or PBMCs provided the cDNA or gDNA that served as material.

V lost 5 bases, J lost 4 bases, and 10 bases stayed unmatched. CDR1 is MDHEN, CDR2 SYDVKM, per germline. The CDR3 contains 16 residues. As originally analysed: How many nucleated cells were present was estimated from reference gene primer amplification. This table comes from immunoSEQ multiplex PCR, and its TCRdb copy is limited to in-frame clones, with some not included. The DNA gave D and trimming, while V, J and clone size come from that table. Among about 160,000 clones listed, 85% to 95% were seen once. Sequencing was performed on peripheral blood. The J gene is TRBJ2-5, the V gene TRBV28; the match to TRBD2 covers 10 bases. This receptor was obtained from a woman aged 45-65 years with acute or convalescent COVID-19. The chain's CDR3 is CASSPRLAGAGETQYF. The CDR3 DNA sequence: TGTGCCAGCAGTCCAAGGCTAGCGGGAGCTGGAGAGACCCAGTACTTC.